This is a list of T cell receptor beta chains from one sample in a study of Ad26.COV2.S vaccination and SARS-CoV-2 variants. Produced via immunoSEQ multiplex PCR; TCRdb's table is partial and in-frame only. The repertoire holds about 450,000 clones, about 91% seen once, with approximately 2.5% in the top ten. The sample was peripheral blood, taken in a trial of Ad26.COV2.S vaccine versus placebo. The source is a person aged 18-65 years who received the Ad26.COV2.S COVID-19 vaccine or a placebo. Both conserved end residues are part of each CDR3. D genes are given only for firm matches. Clone size, where shown, is once, few, many, or a class for clones that have expanded.

size	D	V	J	DNA	CDR3
NA	NA	TRBV28	TRBJ1-2	TGTGCCAGCAGTTTACGACAGGATTGGGAGGGCTACACCTTC	CASSLRQDWEGYTF
NA	NA	TRBV7-8	TRBJ1-2	TGTGCCAGCAGCCCTGGACCTCTTCTTACATCAAACTATGGCTACACCTTC	CASSPGPLLTSNYGYTF
NA	NA	TRBV2	TRBJ2-6	TGTGCCAGCAGCCGGACGGCCTATATTACTGGGGCCAACGTCCTGACTTTC	CASSRTAYITGANVLTF
NA	NA	TRBV27	TRBJ1-4	TGTGCCAGCAGAGGCTTTAGCGACATCCCTGAAAAACTGTTTTTT	CASRGFSDIPEKLFF
NA	TRBD1	TRBV5-1	TRBJ2-4	TGCGCCAGCAGCTTGGGACGGACAGGGGGAATAAACATTCAGTACTTC	CASSLGRTGGINIQYF
NA	TRBD1	TRBV5-1	TRBJ2-5	TGCGCCAGCAGCTTCGGGACAGCCAAAGAGACCCAGTACTTC	CASSFGTAKETQYF
NA	NA	TRBV18	TRBJ1-3	TGTGCCAGCTCAAGGGAGACCTCTGGAAACACCATATATTTT	CASSRETSGNTIYF
NA	TRBD2	TRBV6-6	TRBJ2-2	TGTGCCAGCAGCCCTAGCGGGAGGGGGCCAGGGGAGCTGTTTTTT	CASSPSGRGPGELFF
NA	TRBD1	TRBV5-1	TRBJ2-2	TGCGCCAGCAGCACACCCGGGACAGGGTACACCGGGGAGCTGTTTTTT	CASSTPGTGYTGELFF
NA	NA	TRBV2	TRBJ2-4	TGTGCCAGCAGCGAACCGATCTGGGGGAAGGACTGGGTAGCCAAAAACATTCAGTACTTC	CASSEPIWGKDWVAKNIQYF
NA	NA	TRBV4-1	TRBJ1-5	TGCGCCAGCAGCCAAGACAGGGCTCAGCCCCAGCATTTT	CASSQDRAQPQHF
few	NA	TRBV7-9	TRBJ2-7	TGTGCCAGCAGCTTAGAGGAGAACTACGAGCAGTACTTC	CASSLEENYEQYF
NA	TRBD2	TRBV12-5	TRBJ2-1	TGTGCTAGTGGTTTGGTCGTGGGACTAGCGGGACCATCCTACAATGAGCAGTTCTTC	CASGLVVGLAGPSYNEQFF
once	NA	TRBV5-4	TRBJ2-1	TGTGCCAGCAGCCTTCTGGGCAGGTTCTACAATGAGCAGTTCTTC	CASSLLGRFYNEQFF
once	TRBD2	TRBV10-3	TRBJ2-1	TGTGCCATCAGTGACCCGACTAGCGGGAGGCGTAATGAGCAGTTCTTC	CAISDPTSGRRNEQFF
NA	NA	TRBV4-3	TRBJ1-2	TGCGCCAGCAGCCAGGGGGGCGCGGGGAACTATGGCTACACCTTC	CASSQGGAGNYGYTF
once	NA	TRBV5-1	TRBJ1-1	TGCGCCAGCAGCGGGGGACCGACGAACACTGAAGCTTTCTTT	CASSGGPTNTEAFF
NA	NA	TRBV12-3/TRBV12-4	TRBJ1-1	TGTGCCAGCAGTTTTGGCGGTCAGGGGGCTTTCTTT	CASSFGGQGAFF
NA	NA	TRBV15	TRBJ2-6	TGTGCCACCAGCACCCCTCCGTTTGCAGGCCTAGCCTCTGGGGCCAACGTCCTGACTTTC	CATSTPPFAGLASGANVLTF
NA	NA	TRBV19	TRBJ2-1	TGTGCCAGTAAGAACTACCCCCACAATGAGCAGTTCTTC	CASKNYPHNEQFF
once	NA	TRBV6-6	TRBJ1-1	TGTGCCAGCACTCACCGTTCGGGGGGCACTGAAGCTTTCTTT	CASTHRSGGTEAFF
once	NA	TRBV24-1	TRBJ1-1	TGTGCCACCCCGGCCCGTGCTTTAAGCAATCTTAGAAACACTGAAGCTTTCTTT	CATPARALSNLRNTEAFF
NA	NA	TRBV2	TRBJ1-1	TGTGCCAGCGCTGGGGCACAAACGAACACTGAAGCTTTCTTT	CASAGAQTNTEAFF
NA	TRBD1	TRBV19	TRBJ1-2	TGTGCCAGTAAAGGGACAGGGGCATTGTTGCGGAACTATGGCTACACCTTC	CASKGTGALLRNYGYTF
NA	NA	TRBV5-1	TRBJ1-1	TGCGCCAGCAGCTTGGCGGTTAACACTGAAGCTTTCTTT	CASSLAVNTEAFF
NA	TRBD1	TRBV7-9	TRBJ1-1	TGTGCCAGCAGCTCTGTGTACAGGGGTGGCACTGAAGCTTTCTTT	CASSSVYRGGTEAFF
NA	TRBD1	TRBV27	TRBJ2-2	TGTGCCAGCAGCTATGGACAGGGGGGCACCGGGGAGCTGTTTTTT	CASSYGQGGTGELFF
once	NA	TRBV28	TRBJ1-5	TGTGCCAGCAGTTCCGGGACCGACCAGCCCCAGCATTTT	CASSSGTDQPQHF
NA	TRBD1	TRBV5-1	TRBJ2-5	TGCGCCAGCAGCCACGGACAGGTTTTGGGGGAGACCCAGTACTTC	CASSHGQVLGETQYF